One sample yielded the 4 T cell receptor beta chains listed below, sequenced in a study of spatial heterogeneity in lung cancer. TCRdb used MiXCR to reprocess the 5' RACE reads, holding one entry per CDR3 protein. The sample includes around 1,500 distinct CDR3 sequences, 40% to 55% of them seen just once. Described time point: sample taken at primary tumor resection. Whole RNA from tumor, nontumor lung or frozen PBMC was sequenced unsorted. The input for sequencing was PBMCs, taken at surgery. The origin of the receptors is a female donor with early-stage non-small cell lung cancer.

This clonotype was seen only a few times. V usage is TRBV27 and J usage is TRBJ2-1, with 7 bases identical to TRBD2. The length of the CDR3 is 14 residues. Germline loops: CDR1 MNHEY, CDR2 SMNVEV (reference sequence). V was pared by 6 bases and J by 2 bases, with 4 bases of the junction left unmatched. The CDR3 here is CASRVAGAYNEQFF. The CDR3 nucleotides read TGTGCCAGCAGGGTAGCGGGTGCCTACAATGAGCAGTTCTTC.

This clonotype was observed many times. The chain uses TRBV7-2 and TRBJ2-3; 8 nucleotides agree with TRBD2. Germline CDR1 reads SGHTA; CDR2 reads FQGNSA. CDR3 length: 15 amino acids. The J segment lost 6 bases and the V segment lost 5 bases, leaving 10 bases of the junction unmatched. The CDR3 sequence is CASSRHSGGGDTQYF. CDR3 DNA: TGTGCCAGCAGCCGCCACAGCGGGGGCGGGGATACGCAGTATTTT.

This clonotype counts as medium-sized (0.01 to 0.1%). The chain links TRBV12-3 or TRBV12-4 to TRBJ1-5, with 8 bases that match TRBD1. V dropped 5 bases and J dropped 5; count of bases not matched to a gene: 5. The CDR3 spans 14 residues. CDR3 sequence (DNA): TGTGCCAGCAGTGCGGACAGGGAGGATCAGCCCCAGCATTTT. Translating gives CASSADREDQPQHF.

The chain uses TRBV5-1 and TRBJ1-1; tentative D call: TRBD1 (5 bases). V was cut by 2 bases and J by 5 bases, with 13 bases left in between. The CDR3 is made up of 14 amino acids. CDR1 and CDR2 from the germline V gene are SGHRS and YFSETQ. CDR3 amino acids: CASSFQGETTEAFF. CDR3 coding DNA: TGCGCCAGCAGCTTCCAGGGCGAAACTACTGAAGCTTTCTTT. The full variable domain, rest sourced from reference TRBV5-1 and TRBJ1-1, is KAGVTQTPRYLIKTRGQQVTLSCSPISGHRSVSWYQQTPGQGLQFLFEYFSETQRNKGNFPGRFSGRQFSNSRSEMNVSTLELGDSALYLCASSFQGETTEAFFGQGTRLTVV.